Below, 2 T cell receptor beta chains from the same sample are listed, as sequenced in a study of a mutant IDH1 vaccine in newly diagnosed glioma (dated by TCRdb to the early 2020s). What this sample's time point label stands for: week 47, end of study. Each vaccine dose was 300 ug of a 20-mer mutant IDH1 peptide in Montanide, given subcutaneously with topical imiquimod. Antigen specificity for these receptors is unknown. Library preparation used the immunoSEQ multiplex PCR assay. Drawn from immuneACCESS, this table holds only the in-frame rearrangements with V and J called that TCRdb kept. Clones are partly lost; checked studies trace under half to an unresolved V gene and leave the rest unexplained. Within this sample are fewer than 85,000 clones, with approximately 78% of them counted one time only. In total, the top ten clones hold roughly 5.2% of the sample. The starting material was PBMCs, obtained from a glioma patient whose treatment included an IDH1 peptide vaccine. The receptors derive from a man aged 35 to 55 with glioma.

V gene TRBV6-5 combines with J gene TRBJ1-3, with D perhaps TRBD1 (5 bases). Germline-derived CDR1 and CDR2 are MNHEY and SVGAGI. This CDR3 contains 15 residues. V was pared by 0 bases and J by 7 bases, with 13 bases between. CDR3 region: CASSYSTDGWNTIYF. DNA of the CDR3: TGTGCCAGCAGTTACTCGACAGATGGGTGGAACACCATATATTTT.

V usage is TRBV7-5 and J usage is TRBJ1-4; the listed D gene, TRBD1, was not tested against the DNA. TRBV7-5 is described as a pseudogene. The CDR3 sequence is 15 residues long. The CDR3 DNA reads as TGTGCCAGAAGCTACAACAGGGGGCCCCATGAAAAACTGTTTTTT. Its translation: CARSYNRGPHEKLFF.